The clone carrying this T cell receptor (beta chain) counts as medium-sized. Its specificity is unknown. The sample originates from a study of T cell responses to AZD1222 COVID-19 vaccine. Study overall: Doses given second, at about 4 or about 12 weeks, were pooled. Findings and caveats of the study: White British donors predominated, females outnumbered males, and clonal diversity was possibly underestimated. Among vaccine-associated CD4 TCRs, coverage spanned spike, with dominance at 160-218 and 743-854. Seropositive at baseline were only six AZD1222 recipients.

Generated by immunoSEQ multiplex PCR, the TCRdb table keeps only in-frame clones and is missing some. This sample has about 93,000 clones, with about 87% found just once. CDR3 length equals 17 residues. The chain uses TRBV21-1 and TRBJ1-1. TRBV21-1 is recorded as a pseudogene. The input for sequencing was peripheral blood, taken on day 0 of AZD1222 vaccination. This sequence was found in an adult in good health. The CDR3 bases are TGTGCCAGCAGCAAATCTCCCGGGGGAACCCAGGTGGTTGAAGCTTTCTTT. Protein: CASSKSPGGTQVVEAFF.